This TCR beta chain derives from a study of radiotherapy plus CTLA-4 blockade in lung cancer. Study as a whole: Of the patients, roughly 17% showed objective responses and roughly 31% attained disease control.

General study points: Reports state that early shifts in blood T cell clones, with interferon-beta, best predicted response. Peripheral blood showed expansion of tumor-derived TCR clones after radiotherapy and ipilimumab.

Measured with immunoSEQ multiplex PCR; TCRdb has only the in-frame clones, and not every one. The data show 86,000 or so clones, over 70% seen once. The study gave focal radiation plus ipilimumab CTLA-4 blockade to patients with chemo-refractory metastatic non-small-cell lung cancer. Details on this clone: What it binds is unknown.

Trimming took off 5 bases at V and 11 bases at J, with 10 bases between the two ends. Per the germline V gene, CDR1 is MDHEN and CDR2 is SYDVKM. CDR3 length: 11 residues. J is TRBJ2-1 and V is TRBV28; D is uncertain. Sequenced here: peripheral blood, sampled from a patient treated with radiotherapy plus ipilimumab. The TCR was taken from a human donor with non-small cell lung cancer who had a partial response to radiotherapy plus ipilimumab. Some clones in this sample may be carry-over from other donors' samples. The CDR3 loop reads CASSLRAQQFF. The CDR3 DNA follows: TGTGCCAGCAGTCTTCGCGCGCAGCAGTTCTTC.